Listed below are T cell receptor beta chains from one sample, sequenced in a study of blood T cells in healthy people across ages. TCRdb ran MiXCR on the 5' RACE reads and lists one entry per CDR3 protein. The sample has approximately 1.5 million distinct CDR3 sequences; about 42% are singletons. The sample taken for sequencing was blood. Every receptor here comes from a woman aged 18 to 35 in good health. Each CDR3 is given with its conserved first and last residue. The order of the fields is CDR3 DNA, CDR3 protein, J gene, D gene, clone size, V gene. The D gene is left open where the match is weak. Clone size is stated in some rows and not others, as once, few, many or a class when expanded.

DNA: TGCAGTGCTAGCGGGAACGATCACGAGCAGTTCTTC
CDR3: CSASGNDHEQFF
J: TRBJ2-1
D: NA
size: NA
V: TRBV20-1

DNA: TGTGCCAGCAGCCGCGTTCGCGAGCAGTACTTC
CDR3: CASSRVREQYF
J: TRBJ2-7
D: NA
size: few
V: TRBV7-9

DNA: TGTGCCAGCAGATCTGGGGGCCGCAACACTGAAGCTTTCTTT
CDR3: CASRSGGRNTEAFF
J: TRBJ1-1
D: NA
size: few
V: TRBV28

DNA: TGTGCCAGCAGCTTAGACCCCTACGAGCAGTACTTC
CDR3: CASSLDPYEQYF
J: TRBJ2-7
D: NA
size: many
V: TRBV11-2

DNA: TGTGCCAGCAGACTTTCGTCAAGTTCTGAGCAGTTCTTC
CDR3: CASRLSSSSEQFF
J: TRBJ2-1
D: NA
size: few
V: TRBV14

DNA: TGCAGTGCTCTCCGGGACAGGGACTACAATGAGCAGTACTTC
CDR3: CSALRDRDYNEQYF
J: TRBJ2-7
D: TRBD1
size: NA
V: TRBV20-1

DNA: TGCAGTGCTAGAAGGCCGGGGAATAGCAATCAGCCCCAGCATTTT
CDR3: CSARRPGNSNQPQHF
J: TRBJ1-5
D: NA
size: few
V: TRBV20-1

DNA: TGCAGTGCTAGCCCCCCTGGGCGGGGGGGTGGAGATACGCAGTATTTT
CDR3: CSASPPGRGGGDTQYF
J: TRBJ2-3
D: TRBD2
size: NA
V: TRBV20-1

DNA: TGTGCCAGCAGGGTTATCAGGGCCGCAGATACGCAGTATTTT
CDR3: CASRVIRAADTQYF
J: TRBJ2-3
D: NA
size: NA
V: TRBV6-5

DNA: TGTGCCAGCAGTTACTCGACGAGCGGGGTAACGAACACCGGGGAGCTGTTTTTT
CDR3: CASSYSTSGVTNTGELFF
J: TRBJ2-2
D: TRBD2
size: NA
V: TRBV6-5

DNA: TGTGCCTGGAGCGGAGGGGAGGACTCCTACAATGAGCAGTTCTTC
CDR3: CAWSGGEDSYNEQFF
J: TRBJ2-1
D: NA
size: NA
V: TRBV30

DNA: TGCAGCGTTGAAGATAAGAGAACCCTAAACTATGGCTACACCTTC
CDR3: CSVEDKRTLNYGYTF
J: TRBJ1-2
D: NA
size: many
V: TRBV29-1

DNA: TGTGCCAGCAGGCAGGACGGGACGGCCTACGAGCAGTTCTTC
CDR3: CASRQDGTAYEQFF
J: TRBJ2-1
D: NA
size: NA
V: TRBV6-2/TRBV6-3

DNA: TGTGCCAGCAGTTTTCTCGACGACAGGGGACCCACAGATACGCAGTATTTT
CDR3: CASSFLDDRGPTDTQYF
J: TRBJ2-3
D: TRBD1
size: few
V: TRBV27

DNA: TGCGCCAGCAGCCAAGGGAGCGGGGCGTCCTACGAGCAGTTCTTC
CDR3: CASSQGSGASYEQFF
J: TRBJ2-1
D: TRBD2
size: NA
V: TRBV4-3

DNA: TGCGCCAGCAGCCAAGGGGTTTTTCTAGCGGGAGGGGTTGAGCAGTACTTC
CDR3: CASSQGVFLAGGVEQYF
J: TRBJ2-7
D: TRBD2
size: NA
V: TRBV4-1

DNA: TGTGCCAGCAGTGAAGTTGGTAGTGGGAGTGGCGATGAGCAGTTCTTC
CDR3: CASSEVGSGSGDEQFF
J: TRBJ2-1
D: NA
size: NA
V: TRBV6-1

DNA: TGTGCCAGCACCTTAGGGACTAGCGGGGGAGGTGAGCAGTTCTTC
CDR3: CASTLGTSGGGEQFF
J: TRBJ2-1
D: TRBD2
size: few
V: TRBV5-8

DNA: TGCAGCGTCGCCAACCAGGGGTACGGCTATGGCTACACCTTC
CDR3: CSVANQGYGYGYTF
J: TRBJ1-2
D: NA
size: NA
V: TRBV29-1

DNA: TGTGCCAGCACCACGACAGGGGAAGGTGACAATGAGCAGTTCTTC
CDR3: CASTTTGEGDNEQFF
J: TRBJ2-1
D: TRBD1
size: few
V: TRBV6-6

DNA: TGTGCCAGCAGTTTAGGGCCGGGATGGGCCCAGTACTTC
CDR3: CASSLGPGWAQYF
J: TRBJ2-5
D: NA
size: NA
V: TRBV12-3/TRBV12-4

DNA: TGCAGTGCTAGAGGACTATTGGACTACAATGAGCAGTTCTTC
CDR3: CSARGLLDYNEQFF
J: TRBJ2-1
D: NA
size: NA
V: TRBV20-1

DNA: TGTGCCAGCAATGGCGCGGGGGGGGTTTTCGGGACCCAGTACTTC
CDR3: CASNGAGGVFGTQYF
J: TRBJ2-5
D: TRBD2
size: NA
V: TRBV12-3/TRBV12-4

DNA: TGTGCCAGCAGTTTGGTCTTCGGGACAAAAGTTCCATCTAGGGCTTTCTTT
CDR3: CASSLVFGTKVPSRAFF
J: TRBJ1-1
D: NA
size: NA
V: TRBV12-3/TRBV12-4

DNA: TGTGCCAGCAGCTTCAGTTCCGAGAAGCAGTACTTC
CDR3: CASSFSSEKQYF
J: TRBJ2-5
D: NA
size: few
V: TRBV7-2

DNA: TGTGCCAGCAGCCGAGTAGACAACACTGAAGCTTTCTTT
CDR3: CASSRVDNTEAFF
J: TRBJ1-1
D: NA
size: NA
V: TRBV16

DNA: TGCGCCAGCAGCCAAGGGGAGGGCCTCTCCTACGAGCAGTACTTC
CDR3: CASSQGEGLSYEQYF
J: TRBJ2-7
D: TRBD2
size: NA
V: TRBV4-1

DNA: TGTGCCAGCAGCTTATACGCGGGGGCTTTAGACTATGGCTACACCTTC
CDR3: CASSLYAGALDYGYTF
J: TRBJ1-2
D: NA
size: NA
V: TRBV7-6

DNA: TGTGCCAGCAGCCGGGGAGGTCCTAACTATGGCTACACCTTC
CDR3: CASSRGGPNYGYTF
J: TRBJ1-2
D: NA
size: NA
V: TRBV3-1

DNA: TGCAGTGCTACCGAGGGACGCTACGAGCAGTACTTC
CDR3: CSATEGRYEQYF
J: TRBJ2-7
D: NA
size: few
V: TRBV20-1

DNA: TGTGCCAGCAGCCAAGCAACCCATGTGGGAGTTAATGAAAAACTGTTTTTT
CDR3: CASSQATHVGVNEKLFF
J: TRBJ1-4
D: NA
size: NA
V: TRBV4-2

DNA: TGTGCCGGCAGTGTCGGGACAGGCTATGAGCAGTTCTTC
CDR3: CAGSVGTGYEQFF
J: TRBJ2-1
D: TRBD1
size: NA
V: TRBV28

DNA: TGCAGCGTGACCCTCTACGCAGGCCGCACAGATACGCAGTATTTT
CDR3: CSVTLYAGRTDTQYF
J: TRBJ2-3
D: NA
size: NA
V: TRBV29-1

DNA: TGTGCCAGCAGCCTGGGGGCGGTTTGCGAGCAGTACTTC
CDR3: CASSLGAVCEQYF
J: TRBJ2-7
D: NA
size: NA
V: TRBV7-9

DNA: TGCGCCAGCAGCCTGACAGTGGGCAAGGCCAACGTCCTGACTTTC
CDR3: CASSLTVGKANVLTF
J: TRBJ2-6
D: NA
size: many
V: TRBV4-3

DNA: TGTGCCAGCAGTGGGGACAGGGCACCCTATGGCTACACCTTC
CDR3: CASSGDRAPYGYTF
J: TRBJ1-2
D: TRBD1
size: NA
V: TRBV6-5

DNA: TGCGCCAGCAGCTTGGGGACCGTACTAGCGGGAGCATTCAATGAGCAGTACTTC
CDR3: CASSLGTVLAGAFNEQYF
J: TRBJ2-7
D: TRBD2
size: once
V: TRBV5-1

DNA: TGTGCCAGCAGCTTCGTTGTGCTCCGGGACCCCACGGGCAATGAGCAGTACTTC
CDR3: CASSFVVLRDPTGNEQYF
J: TRBJ2-5
D: NA
size: NA
V: TRBV7-2

DNA: TGTGCCAGCAGTGAACCGGGACAGGGCCCCTACGAGCAGTACTTC
CDR3: CASSEPGQGPYEQYF
J: TRBJ2-7
D: TRBD1
size: few
V: TRBV6-1

DNA: TGTGCCAGCAGCGTAGACGGGGGGGGCTTACGTGAGCAGTTCTTC
CDR3: CASSVDGGGLREQFF
J: TRBJ2-1
D: TRBD2
size: NA
V: TRBV9

DNA: TGCGCCAGCAGCCCAAAAAAAGGAGCAGAAAAACTGTTTTTT
CDR3: CASSPKKGAEKLFF
J: TRBJ1-4
D: NA
size: few
V: TRBV4-1

DNA: TGTGCCAGCAGCCTATATAGAACGGGGAACTACGAGCAGTACTTC
CDR3: CASSLYRTGNYEQYF
J: TRBJ2-7
D: NA
size: NA
V: TRBV7-9

DNA: TGTGCCAGCAGCGTAGCCAAAGTGGCTAGCGATGACAATGAGCAGTACTTC
CDR3: CASSVAKVASDDNEQYF
J: TRBJ2-7
D: NA
size: NA
V: TRBV9